This TCR beta chain was retrieved from a study of shared clonotypes between healthy human individuals. As for the study in general: Three plates each covered CD4 naive and memory; CD8 naive two, CD8 memory one.

Germline trimming cut 2 bases from V and 4 bases from J; bases unmatched to any gene: 4. This CDR3 contains 15 residues. CDR1 is ENHRY, CDR2 SYGVKD, per germline. Deep level was the assay's run setting. The data were produced by immunoSEQ multiplex PCR, yet TCRdb's version contains in-frame clones alone and is incomplete. This table holds under 2.5 million clones, 80% to 95% found once. The clonotype comes from a man aged 18-30 years in good health. Some clones in this sample may be carry-over from other donors' samples. Specimen: naive CD4+ T cells from PBMCs. Specified subset: CD45RA+ positively selected. The V and J genes are TRBV10-3 and TRBJ1-5, with 8 bases that match TRBD1. Here the CDR3 reads CAISEAGGGNQPQHF. The DNA for the CDR3 is TGTGCCATCAGTGAGGCAGGGGGCGGGAATCAGCCCCAGCATTTT.